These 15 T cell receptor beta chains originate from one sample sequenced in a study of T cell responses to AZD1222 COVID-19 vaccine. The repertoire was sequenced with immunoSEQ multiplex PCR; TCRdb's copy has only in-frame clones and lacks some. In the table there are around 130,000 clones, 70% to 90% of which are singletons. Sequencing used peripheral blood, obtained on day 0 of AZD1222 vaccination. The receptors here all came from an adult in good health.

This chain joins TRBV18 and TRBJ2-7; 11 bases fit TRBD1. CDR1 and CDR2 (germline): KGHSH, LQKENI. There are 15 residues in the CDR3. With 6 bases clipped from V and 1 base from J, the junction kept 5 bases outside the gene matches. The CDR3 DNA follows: TGTGCCAGCTCCGTAGGACAGGGGGCATCCTACGAGCAGTACTTC. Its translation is CASSVGQGASYEQYF. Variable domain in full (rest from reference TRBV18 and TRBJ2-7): NAGVMQNPRHLVRRRGQEARLRCSPMKGHSHVYWYRQLPEEGLKFMVYLQKENIIDESGMPKERFSAEFPKEGPSILRIQQVVRGDSAAYFCASSVGQGASYEQYFGPGTRLTVT.

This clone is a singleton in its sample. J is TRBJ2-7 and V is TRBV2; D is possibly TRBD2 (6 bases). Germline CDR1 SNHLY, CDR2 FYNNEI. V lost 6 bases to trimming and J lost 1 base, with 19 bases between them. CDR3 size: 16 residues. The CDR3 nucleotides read TGTGCCAGCAGAGGCGGGAAGCCCCCGGTATCCTACGAGCAGTACTTC. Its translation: CASRGGKPPVSYEQYF.

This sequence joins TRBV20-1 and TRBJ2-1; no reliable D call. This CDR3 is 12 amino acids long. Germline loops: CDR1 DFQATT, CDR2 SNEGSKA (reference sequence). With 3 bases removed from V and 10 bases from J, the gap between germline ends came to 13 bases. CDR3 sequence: CSASRLDGEQFF. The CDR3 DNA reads TGCAGTGCTAGTCGACTGGACGGGGAGCAGTTCTTC.

Written as DNA, the CDR3 is TGCGCCAGCAGCTTGGCCTTGGAGGGGAGTCACGAGCAGTACTTC. Its protein product is CASSLALEGSHEQYF. The chain links TRBV5-1 to TRBJ2-7; TRBD2 might be the D (6 bases). CDR3 length equals 15 residues. Trimming took 0 bases from V and 5 from J, leaving 15 bases between them. Germline loops: CDR1 SGHRS, CDR2 YFSETQ.

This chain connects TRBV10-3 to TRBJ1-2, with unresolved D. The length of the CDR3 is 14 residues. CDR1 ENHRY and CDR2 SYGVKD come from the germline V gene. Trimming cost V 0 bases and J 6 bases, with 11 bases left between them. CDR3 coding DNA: TGTGCCATCAGTGAGTCGAACGGCGTAAATGGCTACACCTTC. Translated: CAISESNGVNGYTF.

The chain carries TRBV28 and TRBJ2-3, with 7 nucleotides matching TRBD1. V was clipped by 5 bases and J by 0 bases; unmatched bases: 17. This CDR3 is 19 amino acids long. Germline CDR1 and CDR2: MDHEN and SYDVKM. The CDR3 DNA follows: TGTGCCAGCAGTCTCCGACAGGGTCGGGTGGGGTATAGCACAGATACGCAGTATTTT. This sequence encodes CASSLRQGRVGYSTDTQYF. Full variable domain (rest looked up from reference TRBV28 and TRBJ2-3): DVKVTQSSRYLVKRTGEKVFLECVQDMDHENMFWYRQDPGLGLRLIYFSYDVKMKEKGDIPEGYSVSREKKERFSLILESASTNQTSMYLCASSLRQGRVGYSTDTQYFGPGTRLTVL.

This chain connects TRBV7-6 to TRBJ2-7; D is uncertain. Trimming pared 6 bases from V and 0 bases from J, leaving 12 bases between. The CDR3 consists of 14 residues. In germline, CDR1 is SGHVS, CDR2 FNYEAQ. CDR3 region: CASSLDPSSYEQYF. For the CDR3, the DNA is TGTGCCAGCAGTTTGGACCCTAGCTCCTACGAGCAGTACTTC.

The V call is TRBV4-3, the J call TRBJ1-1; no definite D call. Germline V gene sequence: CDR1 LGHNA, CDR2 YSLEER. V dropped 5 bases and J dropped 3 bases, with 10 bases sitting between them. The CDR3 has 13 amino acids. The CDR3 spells CASSSRLHTEAFF. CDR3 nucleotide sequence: TGCGCCAGCAGCTCTCGACTGCACACTGAAGCTTTCTTT.

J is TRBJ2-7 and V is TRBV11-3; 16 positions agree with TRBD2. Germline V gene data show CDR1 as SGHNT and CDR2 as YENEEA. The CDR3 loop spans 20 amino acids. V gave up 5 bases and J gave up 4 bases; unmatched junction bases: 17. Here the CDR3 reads CASSLTQGLAGGPKGYEQYF. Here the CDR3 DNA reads TGTGCCAGCAGCCTCACCCAGGGACTAGCGGGAGGGCCGAAGGGGTACGAGCAGTACTTC. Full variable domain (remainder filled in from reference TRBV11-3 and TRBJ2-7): EAGVVQSPRYKIIEKKQPVAFWCNPISGHNTLYWYLQNLGQGPELLIRYENEEAVDDSQLPKDRFSAERLKGVDSTLKIQPAELGDSAVYLCASSLTQGLAGGPKGYEQYFGPGTRLTVT.

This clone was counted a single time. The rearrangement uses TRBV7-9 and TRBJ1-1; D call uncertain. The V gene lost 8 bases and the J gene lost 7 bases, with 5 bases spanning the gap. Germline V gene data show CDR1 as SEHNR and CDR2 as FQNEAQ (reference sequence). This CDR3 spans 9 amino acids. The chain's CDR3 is CASGIEAFF. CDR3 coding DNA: TGTGCCAGCGGCATTGAAGCTTTCTTT.

Written as DNA, the CDR3 is TGCAGCGTTGAACCGCACAGGGGGCGTGTGAACATTCAGTACTTC. Translation: CSVEPHRGRVNIQYF. The J gene is TRBJ2-4, the V gene TRBV29-1; 9 positions match TRBD1. Germline CDR1 SQVTM, CDR2 ANQGSEA. The CDR3 is made up of 15 amino acids. V lost 2 bases to trimming and J lost 7 bases; unmatched junction nucleotides: 9.

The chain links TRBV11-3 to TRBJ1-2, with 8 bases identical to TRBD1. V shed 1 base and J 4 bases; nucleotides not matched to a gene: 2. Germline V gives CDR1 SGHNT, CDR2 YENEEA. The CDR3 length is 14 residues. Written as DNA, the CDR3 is TGTGCCAGCAGCTTAGGAGACAGGGGCTATGGCTACACCTTC. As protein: CASSLGDRGYGYTF. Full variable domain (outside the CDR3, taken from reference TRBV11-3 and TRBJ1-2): EAGVVQSPRYKIIEKKQPVAFWCNPISGHNTLYWYLQNLGQGPELLIRYENEEAVDDSQLPKDRFSAERLKGVDSTLKIQPAELGDSAVYLCASSLGDRGYGYTFGSGTRLTVV.

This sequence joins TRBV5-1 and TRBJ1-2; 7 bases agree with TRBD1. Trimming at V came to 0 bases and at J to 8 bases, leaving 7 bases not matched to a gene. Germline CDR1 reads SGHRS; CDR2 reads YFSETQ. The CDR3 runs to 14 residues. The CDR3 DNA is TGCGCCAGCAGCTTGGACAGGGGTGTTCAGGGCTACACCTTC. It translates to CASSLDRGVQGYTF.

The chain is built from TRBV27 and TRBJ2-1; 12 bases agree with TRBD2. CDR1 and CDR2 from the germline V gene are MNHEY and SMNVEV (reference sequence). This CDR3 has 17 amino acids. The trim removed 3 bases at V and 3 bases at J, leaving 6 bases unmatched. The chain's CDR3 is CASSLRTSGNVYNEQFF. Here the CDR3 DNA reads TGTGCCAGCAGTTTGCGGACTAGCGGGAATGTCTACAATGAGCAGTTCTTC.

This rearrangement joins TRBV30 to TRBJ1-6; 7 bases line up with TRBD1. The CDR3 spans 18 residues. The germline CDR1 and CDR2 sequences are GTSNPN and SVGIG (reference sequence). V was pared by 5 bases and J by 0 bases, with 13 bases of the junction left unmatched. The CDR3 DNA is TGTGCCTGGGGGGGAACGGACAGGAGCCACTCCTATAATTCACCCCTCCACTTT. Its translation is CAWGGTDRSHSYNSPLHF.